This TCR beta chain was profiled in a study of post-analysis software for immune sequencing data. CDR1 SQVTM and CDR2 ANQGSEA come from the germline V gene. V lost 4 bases, J lost 7 bases, and 14 bases lay in between. The CDR3 is made up of 12 amino acids. Prepared libraries of TCR beta cDNA carried unique molecular identifiers. Between about 0.95 and 11 million T cells gave rise to some 490,000 cDNA molecules. MiXCR, applied by TCRdb to the PCR reads, yields one record per CDR3 protein. Of over 700,000 distinct CDR3 sequences listed, less than 35% are singletons. Findings and caveats of the study: TRBV5-6, TRBV5-1 and TRBV20-1 were among 4 or 5 TRBV segments more frequent in patients than controls.

Turning to this clonotype: Its antigen is undetermined. A single base separates this from a much larger clone, so it may be a read error.

The V call is TRBV29-1, the J call TRBJ2-7; weak D call: TRBD2 (5 bases). The specimen was blood. The source is a girl under 18 with multiple sclerosis. In DNA form, the CDR3 reads TGCAGCGTTGTTGAAGCGGTCAATGAGCAGTACTTC. Its protein is CSVVEAVNEQYF.